One and the same sample provided the 7 T cell receptor beta chains below, sequenced in a study of OX40 agonist ivuxolimab in advanced cancers. Sequencing used immunoSEQ multiplex PCR; TCRdb keeps in-frame clones, though not all of them. The sample shows 9,500 to 12,000 clones, roughly four fifths of them seen only once. This specimen was CD4+ or CD8+ T cells sorted from blood, taken in a trial of the OX40 agonist ivuxolimab. Receptors were obtained from an adult with an advanced solid tumor such as melanoma, head and neck, liver or kidney cancer.

The sample holds one count of this clone. The chain carries TRBV14 and TRBJ1-1; no firm D call. V gave up 0 bases and J gave up 3 bases, with 5 bases separating them. This CDR3 has 13 residues. Germline CDR1 reads SGHDN; CDR2 reads FVKESK. DNA of the CDR3: TGTGCCAGCAGCCAAGAATCAGACACTGAAGCTTTCTTT. Its translation is CASSQESDTEAFF. The variable domain in full, with the rest retrieved from reference TRBV14 and TRBJ1-1, is EAGVTQFPSHSVIEKGQTVTLRCDPISGHDNLYWYRRVMGKEIKFLLHFVKESKQDESGMPNNRFLAERTGGTYSTLKVQPAELEDSGVYFCASSQESDTEAFFGQGTRLTVV.

The rearrangement joins TRBV19 to TRBJ2-1; 10 bases line up with TRBD2. Germline V gene sequence: CDR1 LNHDA, CDR2 SQIVND (reference sequence). The CDR3 sequence is 16 residues long. V shed 5 bases and J 5 bases; nucleotides not matched to a gene: 9. Written as DNA, the CDR3 is TGTGCCAGTAGTTCCTGGGGAACTAGCGGGGACAATGAGCAGTTCTTC. Translating gives CASSSWGTSGDNEQFF.

This clone was seen a handful of times. The CDR3, as DNA: TGTGCCAGCAGCCCCACCCTTAAGGGAGATACGCAGTATTTT. Its protein is CASSPTLKGDTQYF. V usage is TRBV6-5 and J usage is TRBJ2-3, with no clear D. The CDR3 length is 14 residues. Trimming took 6 bases from V and 5 from J, leaving 15 bases between them. CDR1 MNHEY and CDR2 SVGAGI come from the germline V gene.

This chain connects TRBV29-1 to TRBJ1-2; D might be TRBD1 (5 bases). The CDR3 is 16 residues long. CDR1 and CDR2 (germline): SQVTM, ANQGSEA. V was pared by 0 bases and J by 0 bases, with 14 bases between. The CDR3 loop is CSVEEFERGPNYGYTF. CDR3 nucleotide sequence: TGCAGCGTTGAAGAGTTTGAAAGGGGCCCTAACTATGGCTACACCTTC.

The rearrangement joins TRBV28 to TRBJ1-5; weak D call: TRBD1 (6 bases). The V end lost 2 bases, the J end lost 4 bases, and 9 bases lay between the germline ends. This CDR3 contains 14 residues. Germline V gives CDR1 MDHEN, CDR2 SYDVKM. CDR3 sequence (DNA): TGTGCCAGCAGTTTAGACAGGTGGAATCAGCCCCAGCATTTT. This codes for CASSLDRWNQPQHF.

A remark on this clone: The germline gene is not matched at one end of the junction; a read error may be the cause. The chain links TRBV6-6 to TRBJ2-1, with D possibly TRBD2 on 5 matching bases. This CDR3 is built from 15 residues. CDR1 and CDR2 from the germline V gene are MNHNY and SVGAGI (reference sequence). CDR3 region: CASSDSGVPPDEQFF. CDR3 bases: TGTGCCAGCAGTGACTCCGGGGTACCCCCCGATGAGCAGTTCTTC.

V usage is TRBV2 and J usage is TRBJ2-7; no reliable D call. The CDR3 runs to 15 residues. Per germline, CDR1 SNHLY and CDR2 FYNNEI. V was cut by 6 bases and J by 4 bases, with 19 bases left in between. The CDR3 sequence: CASREYDPLGYEQYF. DNA of the CDR3: TGTGCCAGCAGAGAATACGACCCCCTTGGGTACGAGCAGTACTTC.